The 5 T cell receptor beta chains below all came from one sample that was sequenced in a study of blood T cell repertoires in COVID-19. Some clones are missing from TCRdb's copy, which holds only in-frame ones; the method was immunoSEQ multiplex PCR. The sample has more than 200,000 clones, around nine tenths seen once. Material for sequencing was PBMCs or T cells enriched from blood (not recorded which). These receptors all stem from a woman in her twenties or thirties with acute COVID-19.

The chain joins TRBV28 to TRBJ1-3; TRBD1 agrees at 7 bases. CDR1 MDHEN and CDR2 SYDVKM come from the germline V gene. CDR3 length: 14 amino acids. J was trimmed by 0 bases and V by 6 bases; bases with no gene match: 2. In DNA form, the CDR3 reads TGTGCCAGCAGAACAGGGGACTCTGGAAACACCATATATTTT. Its protein product is CASRTGDSGNTIYF.

This clone was seen a single time. Other DNA sequences in the same sample also yield this CDR3. This chain connects TRBV5-1 to TRBJ2-7, with a tentative D call TRBD1 (5 bases). V shed 1 base and J shed 4 bases, with 12 bases lying between them. Germline CDR1 and CDR2: SGHRS and YFSETQ. The CDR3 sequence is 14 residues long. This CDR3 is CASSLSTDSYEQYF. In DNA form, the CDR3 reads TGCGCCAGCAGCTTGTCGACAGACAGTTACGAGCAGTACTTC.

The genes are TRBV30 and TRBJ1-2; the D gene is possibly TRBD1 (5 bases). In germline, CDR1 is GTSNPN, CDR2 SVGIG (reference sequence). CDR3 length equals 14 residues. The V and J ends lost 0 bases and 0 bases respectively, with 8 bases between them. The CDR3 coding sequence is TGTGCCTGGAGTGTACAGGTAGCTAACTATGGCTACACCTTC. Protein sequence: CAWSVQVANYGYTF.

This chain joins TRBV28 and TRBJ1-4, with 8 bases fitting TRBD1. This CDR3 region has 16 residues. V shed 7 bases and J 1 base; nucleotides not matched to a gene: 8. Germline CDR1 is MDHEN and CDR2 is SYDVKM. The CDR3 DNA follows: TGTGCCAGCATTATGACAGGGGTTGAAACTAATGAAAAACTGTTTTTT. Translating it yields CASIMTGVETNEKLFF.

The chain has TRBV19 and TRBJ2-5; D is undetermined. The length of the CDR3 is 13 residues. From germline, CDR1 is LNHDA and CDR2 SQIVND (reference sequence). The germline V and J ends were trimmed by 3 bases and 5 bases, with 10 bases remaining between them. CDR3 bases: TGTGCCAGTAGTATTCTTAGTTCGGAGACCCAGTACTTC. This sequence encodes CASSILSSETQYF.